This TCR beta chain was sequenced during a study of T cells in Graves' hyperthyroidism and ophthalmopathy. Overall study: Peripheral blood was obtained at initial diagnosis, preceding any treatment. Overall study findings and caveats: The majority of expanded thyroid clonotypes above 0.001 also appeared in blood.

The length of the CDR3 is 15 residues. V was pared by 0 bases and J by 7 bases, with 16 bases between. CDR1 and CDR2 (germline): DFQATT, SNEGSKA (reference sequence). In the case of this clonotype: What it binds is not known.

Researchers amplified the TCR beta CDR3 regions from RNA transcripts. The HTBI primer set drove a first-round RT-PCR of the TCR CDR3. TCRdb passed the multiplex PCR reads through MiXCR, listing each CDR3 protein once. Among hundreds of thousands of distinct CDR3 sequences listed, less than 25% were seen once. Not enrolled were patients with uncontrolled infection, other autoimmune disease, pregnancy or lactation. V usage is TRBV20-1 and J usage is TRBJ1-3; D call uncertain. This TCR was recovered from a man aged 25-45 years with Graves' ophthalmopathy. Sample: blood. The CDR3 DNA follows: TGCAGTGCTAGAGATCAAGGGAATTCCCTGAACACCATATATTTT. It specifies CSARDQGNSLNTIYF.